These 17 T cell receptor beta chains came from one sample sequenced in a study of long-term antiretroviral therapy in people with HIV. Sequencing used immunoSEQ v3.0 at survey level. Libraries were prepared by immunoSEQ multiplex PCR; TCRdb keeps only in-frame clonotypes and omits some of them. The sample carries 15,000 to 20,000 clones, roughly 92% recorded once. Material: unsorted PBMCs, obtained 0.6 years after starting antiretroviral therapy. The source is a woman aged 40 to 50 with HIV.

The V and J genes are TRBV4-3 and TRBJ1-3, with TRBD1 as a possible D gene (5 bases). The CDR3 consists of 17 residues. Deletions cut 0 bases from V and 0 bases from J, with 12 bases between. CDR1 and CDR2 (germline): LGHNA, YSLEER. CDR3: CASSQEGQGPSGNTIYF. CDR3 coding DNA: TGCGCCAGCAGCCAAGAGGGGCAGGGTCCCTCTGGAAACACCATATATTTT.

The V gene is TRBV18, the J gene TRBJ1-3; D remains ambiguous. The germline V and J ends were trimmed by 6 bases and 2 bases, with 11 bases remaining between them. The CDR3 sequence is 14 residues long. The V gene's germline CDR1 is KGHSH and CDR2 LQKENI. CDR3 DNA sequence: TGTGCCAGCTCCCGAGATGGTCCTGGAAACACCATATATTTT. Encoded protein: CASSRDGPGNTIYF.

V usage is TRBV2 and J usage is TRBJ1-1; D possibly corresponds to TRBD1 (6 bases). Germline V CDR1 and CDR2: SNHLY, FYNNEI. V was shortened by 4 bases and J by 0 bases, with 9 bases between the two germline ends. This CDR3 contains 14 residues. The chain's CDR3 is CASSVQGVNTEAFF. CDR3 in DNA: TGTGCCAGCAGTGTACAGGGTGTGAACACTGAAGCTTTCTTT.

The chain couples TRBV9 to TRBJ1-1; no clear D. Trimming shortened V by 0 bases and J by 5 bases, and 8 bases separated the two germline ends. This CDR3 comprises 13 residues. CDR1 and CDR2 from the germline V gene are SGDLS and YYNGEE. CDR3 coding DNA: TGTGCCAGCAGCGTAGATATGGGGACTGAAGCTTTCTTT. As protein: CASSVDMGTEAFF. The full variable domain, completed using reference TRBV9 and TRBJ1-1, is DSGVTQTPKHLITATGQRVTLRCSPRSGDLSVYWYQQSLDQGLQFLIQYYNGEERAKGNILERFSAQQFPDLHSELNLSSLELGDSALYFCASSVDMGTEAFFGQGTRLTVV.

This chain joins TRBV30 and TRBJ1-2; D perhaps matches TRBD1 (6 bases). The ends were cut back, 8 bases at V and 0 bases at J, with 13 bases in the middle. Germline V gives CDR1 GTSNPN, CDR2 SVGIG (reference sequence). CDR3 length equals 13 residues. The CDR3 sequence: CASRDKTNYGYTF. DNA for the CDR3: TGTGCCAGCCGGGACAAAACTAACTATGGCTACACCTTC.

V gene TRBV6-6 combines with J gene TRBJ1-2; D not certain. V was cut by 6 bases and J by 0 bases, with 8 bases left in between. The germline V gene encodes CDR1 MNHNY and CDR2 SVGAGI (reference sequence). CDR3 size: 13 residues. CDR3 sequence: CASRNGANYGYTF. In nucleotides, the CDR3 is TGTGCCAGCAGAAACGGGGCTAACTATGGCTACACCTTC.

This clone occurred once. V usage is TRBV5-4 and J usage is TRBJ2-7, with TRBD2 matching over 12 bases. The CDR3 length is 15 residues. The germline CDR1 and CDR2 sequences are SGHNT and YYREEE (reference sequence). V lost 2 bases, J lost 3 bases, and 3 bases stayed unmatched. CDR3 region: CASSFQTSGGYEQYF. The CDR3 DNA sequence: TGTGCCAGCAGCTTTCAGACTAGCGGGGGCTACGAGCAGTACTTC.

This clone was detected only a few times. The CDR3 DNA is TGCGCCAGCAGCGCGACAGGGGACAACTATGGCTACACCTTC. This translates into CASSATGDNYGYTF. The rearrangement joins TRBV5-1 to TRBJ1-2; the match to TRBD1 covers 8 bases. V lost 4 bases, J lost 2 bases, and 4 bases stayed unmatched. This CDR3 has 14 amino acids. Germline CDR1 SGHRS, CDR2 YFSETQ.

This clone has a handful of counts. This rearrangement joins TRBV2 to TRBJ1-2, with D possibly matching TRBD1 (5 bases). Germline CDR1 is SNHLY and CDR2 is FYNNEI. Trimming took 0 bases from V and 7 from J, leaving 12 bases between them. The CDR3 consists of 14 residues. CDR3 DNA: TGTGCCAGCAGTGAAGCACAGGCTATCGGTGGCTACACCTTC. It is translated as CASSEAQAIGGYTF.

The J gene is TRBJ2-1, the V gene TRBV12-5, with 7 bases lining up with TRBD1. J was trimmed by 11 bases and V by 4 bases; bases with no gene match: 2. The CDR3 loop spans 11 amino acids. Germline V gene lookup returns CDR1 LGHNT and CDR2 FRNRAP. DNA for the CDR3: TGTGCTAGTGGTTCGACAGGGAAGCAGTTCTTC. It codes for CASGSTGKQFF. The full variable domain, rest sourced from reference TRBV12-5 and TRBJ2-1, is DARVTQTPRHKVTEMGQEVTMRCQPILGHNTVFWYRQTMMQGLELLAYFRNRAPLDDSGMPKDRFSAEMPDATLATLKIQPSEPRDSAVYFCASGSTGKQFFGPGTRLTVL.

The CDR3, as DNA: TGTGCCTGGAGTCCTGACAGGAGCGGAGCTTTCTTT. The encoded protein is CAWSPDRSGAFF. J is TRBJ1-1 and V is TRBV30; D is perhaps TRBD1 (6 bases). The germline V gene has CDR1 GTSNPN and CDR2 SVGIG (reference sequence). V lost 2 bases to trimming and J lost 10 bases, with 14 bases between them. The CDR3 length is 12 residues. Full variable domain (remainder filled in from reference TRBV30 and TRBJ1-1): SQTIHQWPATLVQPVGSPLSLECTVEGTSNPNLYWYRQAAGRGLQLLFYSVGIGQISSEVPQNLSASRPQDRQFILSSKKLLLSDSGFYLCAWSPDRSGAFFGQGTRLTVV.

The CDR3 DNA reads TGCGCCAGCAGCCAAGATCCGGGGGAGGACAATGAGCAGTTCTTC. Its protein is CASSQDPGEDNEQFF. The V call is TRBV4-3, the J call TRBJ2-1; TRBD2 might be the D (6 bases). V lost 0 bases and J lost 5, with 11 bases in between. CDR1 LGHNA and CDR2 YSLEER come from the germline V gene. This CDR3 spans 15 amino acids.

This clone has a single count. The genes are TRBV7-9 and TRBJ1-1, with 7 bases fitting TRBD1. V was pared by 3 bases and J by 1 base, with 2 bases of the junction left unmatched. From germline, CDR1 is SEHNR and CDR2 FQNEAQ (reference sequence). This CDR3 has 14 amino acids. This CDR3 reads CASSFGTENTEAFF. CDR3 coding DNA: TGTGCCAGCAGCTTCGGGACAGAGAACACTGAAGCTTTCTTT.

The rearrangement uses TRBV20-1 and TRBJ2-3; D is unresolved. The CDR3 has 10 amino acids. Per the germline V gene, CDR1 is DFQATT and CDR2 is SNEGSKA (reference sequence). Trimming removed 6 bases from V and 4 bases from J, with 5 bases in between. CDR3 residues: CSAFSDTQYF. The CDR3 nucleotides are TGCAGTGCCTTCTCAGATACGCAGTATTTT.

The chain joins TRBV6-6 to TRBJ2-5; 8 nucleotides match TRBD2. This CDR3 is 14 amino acids long. Trimming at V came to 6 bases and at J to 5 bases, leaving 8 bases not matched to a gene. Germline CDR1 is MNHNY and CDR2 is SVGAGI (reference sequence). CDR3 bases: TGTGCCAGCAGGATCGGGGGGGTGGAGGAGACCCAGTACTTC. This gives the protein CASRIGGVEETQYF.

The chain joins TRBV2 to TRBJ2-3, with 8 bases matching TRBD1. The CDR3 spans 15 residues. V gave up 3 bases and J gave up 4 bases; unmatched junction bases: 6. Germline V gene sequence: CDR1 SNHLY, CDR2 FYNNEI. CDR3 protein: CASSDQDRVSDTQYF. CDR3 DNA sequence: TGTGCCAGCAGTGACCAGGACAGGGTATCAGATACGCAGTATTTT.

This clone appeared a single time. This chain connects TRBV4-3 to TRBJ1-1; D call uncertain. V dropped 1 base and J dropped 0 bases, with 9 bases sitting between them. The CDR3 has 15 amino acids. CDR1 is LGHNA and CDR2 is YSLEER in the germline V gene. CDR3 nucleotide sequence: TGCGCCAGCAGCCAAGTTGCCACCATGAACACTGAAGCTTTCTTT. Translating gives CASSQVATMNTEAFF.